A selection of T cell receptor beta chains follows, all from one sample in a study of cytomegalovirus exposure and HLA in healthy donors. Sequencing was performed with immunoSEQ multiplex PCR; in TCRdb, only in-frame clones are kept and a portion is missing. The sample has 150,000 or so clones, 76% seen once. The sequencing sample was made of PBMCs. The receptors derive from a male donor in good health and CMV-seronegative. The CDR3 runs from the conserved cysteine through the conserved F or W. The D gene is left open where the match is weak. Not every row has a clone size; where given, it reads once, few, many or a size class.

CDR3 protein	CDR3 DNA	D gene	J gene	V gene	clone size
CASSSGQDNSPLHF	TGTGCCAGCAGCTCGGGACAGGATAATTCACCCCTCCACTTT	TRBD1	TRBJ1-6	TRBV7-8	NA
CASSLIDSREYF	TGTGCCAGCAGCCTCATCGACTCGCGAGAGTATTTT	NA	TRBJ2-3	TRBV7-2	NA
CASRNSGGASDGYTF	TGCGCCAGCCGGAATTCAGGGGGCGCGTCGGATGGCTACACCTTC	TRBD1	TRBJ1-2	TRBV5-1	NA
CASSQEGQGSGANVLTF	TGTGCCAGCAGCCAGGAGGGACAGGGCTCTGGGGCCAACGTCCTGACTTTC	TRBD1	TRBJ2-6	TRBV5-6	NA
CASSPDSNEQYF	TGTGCCAGCAGCCCGGACAGTAACGAGCAGTACTTC	NA	TRBJ2-7	TRBV7-9	NA
CASKLAGGSYEQYF	TGCGCCAGCAAGCTAGCGGGAGGGTCCTACGAGCAGTACTTC	TRBD2	TRBJ2-7	TRBV5-1	NA
CAWSNNRNTGELFF	TGTGCCTGGAGCAATAACAGAAACACCGGGGAGCTGTTTTTT	NA	TRBJ2-2	TRBV30	NA
CASSFRDSLEAFF	TGTGCCAGCAGCTTCCGGGACAGCCTAGAAGCTTTCTTT	TRBD1	TRBJ1-1	TRBV7-2	NA
CASKKKSGTLQETQYF	TGTGCCAGCAAAAAAAAGAGCGGGACACTCCAAGAGACCCAGTACTTC	NA	TRBJ2-5	TRBV27	NA
CAWRPLILRVMNTEAFF	TGTGCCTGGAGGCCCTTGATACTCAGGGTAATGAACACTGAAGCTTTCTTT	NA	TRBJ1-1	TRBV30	NA
CASSFKNTGELFF	TGTGCCAGCAGCTTTAAGAACACCGGGGAGCTGTTTTTT	NA	TRBJ2-2	TRBV7-2	few
CASSEAANSGNTIYF	TGTGCCAGCAGTGAAGCAGCTAACTCTGGAAACACCATATATTTT	NA	TRBJ1-3	TRBV6-1	NA
CASSEDRGRSYGYTF	TGCGCCAGCAGCGAGGACAGGGGGCGCAGCTATGGCTACACCTTC	TRBD1	TRBJ1-2	TRBV5-1	NA
CASSLLAVNTGELFF	TGTGCCAGCAGCTTACTAGCGGTGAACACCGGGGAGCTGTTTTTT	TRBD2	TRBJ2-2	TRBV5-6	NA
CASSQESLGAGGEFF	TGCGCCAGCAGCCAAGAATCATTAGGAGCGGGAGGCGAGTTCTTC	TRBD2	TRBJ2-1	TRBV4-3	NA
CASNSLPGQGRGYTF	TGTGCCAGCAATTCCTTGCCGGGACAGGGAAGGGGCTACACCTTC	TRBD1	TRBJ1-2	TRBV2	NA
CASSQEHRVVFEQYF	TGCGCCAGCAGCCAAGAGCACAGGGTGGTTTTCGAGCAGTACTTC	NA	TRBJ2-7	TRBV4-1	NA
CASSTHLTGAYGYTF	TGTGCCAGCAGCACTCACCTGACAGGGGCCTATGGCTACACCTTC	TRBD1	TRBJ1-2	TRBV7-9	NA
CASSLWTSGSVEQYF	TGTGCCAGCAGTTTATGGACTAGCGGGAGTGTCGAGCAGTACTTC	TRBD2	TRBJ2-7	TRBV28	NA
CASSSNPGTGISNQPQHF	TGTGCCAGCAGTTCCAACCCAGGGACAGGAATTAGCAATCAGCCCCAGCATTTT	TRBD1	TRBJ1-5	TRBV7-6	NA
CASSEIAGPYNEQFF	TGTGCCAGCAGTGAGATAGCGGGGCCTTACAATGAGCAGTTCTTC	TRBD2	TRBJ2-1	TRBV9	NA
CASKPPGAGDTEAFF	TGCGCCAGCAAGCCACCAGGGGCTGGGGACACTGAAGCTTTCTTT	NA	TRBJ1-1	TRBV5-1	NA
CASSPTRTVLEAFF	TGTGCCAGCAGCCCAACTAGGACAGTCCTTGAAGCTTTCTTT	NA	TRBJ1-1	TRBV28	NA
CASSRWTGTSGNTIYF	TGCGCCAGCAGTCGTTGGACAGGGACCTCTGGAAACACCATATATTTT	TRBD1	TRBJ1-3	TRBV4-1	NA
CASSSNPTGEAFF	TGTGCCAGTAGTTCCAATCCTACAGGGGAAGCTTTCTTT	NA	TRBJ1-1	TRBV19	NA
CASSLVLASNEQFF	TGCGCCAGCAGCTTGGTTCTAGCGAGCAATGAGCAGTTCTTC	NA	TRBJ2-1	TRBV5-1	NA
CASSDPSDRNYGYTF	TGTGCCAGCAGTGACCCGTCGGACAGGAACTATGGCTACACCTTC	TRBD1	TRBJ1-2	TRBV27	NA
CASSFGTGNRQYF	TGCGCCAGCAGCTTCGGGACAGGGAATAGGCAGTACTTC	TRBD1	TRBJ2-7	TRBV5-1	NA
CASSEQGVHGYQPQHF	TGTGCCAGCAGCGAGCAGGGGGTCCATGGTTATCAGCCCCAGCATTTT	TRBD1	TRBJ1-5	TRBV7-8	NA
CASSTWDREKLFF	TGTGCCAGCAGCACCTGGGACAGAGAAAAACTGTTTTTT	NA	TRBJ1-4	TRBV21-1	few
CASSLGATGMFREQYF	TGTGCCAGCAGCTTAGGGGCGACAGGGATGTTTAGGGAGCAGTACTTC	TRBD1	TRBJ2-7	TRBV7-2	NA
CASSPQGYYEQYF	TGTGCCAGCAGCCCCCAGGGCTACTACGAGCAGTACTTC	NA	TRBJ2-7	TRBV9	NA
CASNGTSLCSSPLHF	TGTGCCAGCAATGGGACATCCTTATGTAGTTCACCCCTCCACTTT	NA	TRBJ1-6	TRBV6-4	few
CATSVGQGASGELFF	TGTGCCACCAGCGTAGGACAGGGGGCGTCCGGGGAGCTGTTTTTT	TRBD1	TRBJ2-2	TRBV15	NA
CASSMRAGGTDTQYF	TGTGCCAGTAGTATGAGGGCGGGGGGCACAGATACGCAGTATTTT	TRBD2	TRBJ2-3	TRBV19	NA
CASRPDGAVNLAKNIQYF	TGTGCCAGCAGACCCGACGGAGCCGTCAACCTAGCCAAAAACATTCAGTACTTC	NA	TRBJ2-4	TRBV27	once
CASSVDGSIDTQYF	TGTGCCAGCAGCGTAGATGGCTCGATAGATACGCAGTATTTT	NA	TRBJ2-3	TRBV9	NA
CASSLVSARVETQYF	TGTGCCAGCAGCTTAGTGAGCGCGCGGGTAGAGACCCAGTACTTC	NA	TRBJ2-5	TRBV11-2	once
CASSLFSVGQGSEQYF	TGTGCCAGCAGTTTATTTTCGGTCGGGCAGGGAAGTGAGCAGTACTTC	NA	TRBJ2-7	TRBV27	NA
CASSSYTGQGRGEQFF	TGTGCCAGCAGCTCATATACGGGACAGGGTAGGGGTGAGCAGTTCTTC	TRBD1	TRBJ2-1	TRBV11-3	NA
CASSYFLGGPKTNEQFF	TGTGCCAGCAGCTACTTTCTCGGGGGGCCTAAAACCAATGAGCAGTTCTTC	NA	TRBJ2-1	TRBV21-1	NA
CASSYTSGIVYNEQFF	TGTGCCAGCAGTTACACTAGCGGGATAGTCTACAATGAGCAGTTCTTC	TRBD2	TRBJ2-1	TRBV6-5	NA
CAISDSTGGDEQYF	TGTGCCATCAGTGACTCGACAGGTGGCGACGAGCAGTACTTC	NA	TRBJ2-7	TRBV10-3	NA
CASRAGTGELFF	TGTGCCAGCAGAGCGGGCACCGGGGAGCTGTTTTTT	NA	TRBJ2-2	TRBV28	NA
CASSPQPEVTYEQYF	TGTGCCAGCTCACCACAACCTGAGGTGACCTACGAGCAGTACTTC	NA	TRBJ2-7	TRBV18	once
CASSPWTANTGELFF	TGTGCCAGCAGTCCATGGACAGCTAACACCGGGGAGCTGTTTTTT	NA	TRBJ2-2	TRBV28	NA
CASSFQLTGGLYGYTF	TGTGCCAGCAGCTTCCAACTGACAGGGGGCCTCTATGGCTACACCTTC	TRBD1	TRBJ1-2	TRBV5-4	once
CSARTSREQYF	TGCAGTGCTAGGACTAGCCGCGAGCAGTACTTC	TRBD2	TRBJ2-7	TRBV20-1	NA
CASNWGSGANVLTF	NA	NA	TRBJ2-6	TRBV19	NA
CASSRTGLSYEQYF	TGTGCCAGCAGCAGGACAGGGCTATCCTACGAGCAGTACTTC	TRBD1	TRBJ2-7	TRBV5-8	NA
CASSVGSSGNTIYF	TGTGCCAGCAGCGTAGGGAGCTCTGGAAACACCATATATTTT	NA	TRBJ1-3	TRBV9	few
CASSRDRVYNEQFF	TGTGCCAGCAGCCGGGACAGGGTCTACAATGAGCAGTTCTTC	TRBD1	TRBJ2-1	TRBV7-2	NA
CASSRGGGGGYTF	TGTGCCAGCAGTCGAGGGGGCGGGGGGGGCTACACCTTC	TRBD1	TRBJ1-2	TRBV28	NA
CASSQVRASSGNTIYF	TGTGCCAGCAGCCAAGTACGCGCGAGCTCTGGAAACACCATATATTTT	NA	TRBJ1-3	TRBV4-2	NA
CASSEWDRGLYEQYF	TGTGCCAGCAGTGAATGGGACAGGGGGCTTTACGAGCAGTACTTC	TRBD1	TRBJ2-7	TRBV6-1	NA
CASSLGTVGYNEQFF	TGTGCCAGCAGCCTCGGGACTGTGGGTTACAATGAGCAGTTCTTC	NA	TRBJ2-1	TRBV5-8	few
CASSGRGGFGNQPQHF	TGTGCCAGCAGTGGACGGGGGGGGTTCGGCAATCAGCCCCAGCATTTT	NA	TRBJ1-5	TRBV6-1	NA
CASSPGLAGVLVSKNIQYF	TGTGCCAGCAGCCCTGGACTAGCGGGGGTTTTGGTTTCCAAAAACATTCAGTACTTC	TRBD2	TRBJ2-4	TRBV7-8	NA
CASSETAGGQREQFF	TGTGCCAGCAGTGAAACAGCGGGAGGGCAGCGGGAGCAGTTCTTC	TRBD2	TRBJ2-1	TRBV2	NA
CASSLKGSSSPTDTQYF	TGCGCCAGCAGCTTGAAAGGGTCTAGCTCCCCCACAGATACGCAGTATTTT	NA	TRBJ2-3	TRBV5-1	few